This entry lists 14 T cell receptor beta chains sequenced from one sample in a study of cytomegalovirus exposure and HLA in healthy donors. Amplification used 60 Vbeta primers and 13 Jbeta primers. Libraries were prepared by immunoSEQ multiplex PCR; TCRdb keeps only in-frame clonotypes and omits some of them. Found here are 150,000 or so clones; the top ten clones hold 1.3%. The sequencing input was PBMCs. Receptor source: a woman in her sixties or seventies in good health and CMV-seronegative.

This chain uses TRBV7-8 with TRBJ1-1; no clear D. Germline V CDR1 and CDR2: SGHVS, FQNEAQ. The CDR3 has 14 amino acids. Trimming removed 5 bases at V and 5 bases at J, with 15 bases between. As DNA, the CDR3 is TGTGCCAGCAGCCCGGGGTCGGTTCGGACTGAAGCTTTCTTT. The encoded protein is CASSPGSVRTEAFF.

V is TRBV27 and J is TRBJ1-1, with 7 bases aligning to TRBD1. In germline, CDR1 is MNHEY, CDR2 SMNVEV (reference sequence). The V gene end was trimmed by 6 bases and the J gene end by 0 bases; junction bases not matched to a gene: 4. This CDR3 spans 14 amino acids. CDR3 in DNA: TGTGCCAGCAGGGGACAGTCGATGAACACTGAAGCTTTCTTT. Its protein product is CASRGQSMNTEAFF.

The chain links TRBV29-1 to TRBJ1-4; 8 bases are a match to TRBD1. Germline lookup yields CDR1 SQVTM and CDR2 ANQGSEA. J gave up 8 bases and V 7 bases, and 12 bases lay outside the gene matches. This CDR3 comprises 14 residues. The CDR3: CSGSPGGVGEKLFF. The CDR3 DNA reads TGCAGCGGCTCCCCAGGGGGCGTAGGGGAAAAACTGTTTTTT.

The chain is built from TRBV18 and TRBJ2-7, with 12 nucleotides matching TRBD2. V dropped 6 bases and J dropped 3; count of bases not matched to a gene: 6. CDR1 and CDR2 (germline): KGHSH, LQKENI. This CDR3 region has 15 residues. In DNA form, the CDR3 reads TGTGCCAGCTCCGCACCGGGACTAGCGGGCTACGAGCAGTACTTC. Translated: CASSAPGLAGYEQYF. Based on the CDR3 plus reference TRBV18 and TRBJ2-7, the full variable domain is NAGVMQNPRHLVRRRGQEARLRCSPMKGHSHVYWYRQLPEEGLKFMVYLQKENIIDESGMPKERFSAEFPKEGPSILRIQQVVRGDSAAYFCASSAPGLAGYEQYFGPGTRLTVT.

The rearrangement links TRBV29-1 to TRBJ2-5; 9 bases map to TRBD1. This CDR3 spans 12 amino acids. The junction had 9 bases not matched to a gene; V was cut back by 5 bases and J by 11 bases. Germline V gene lookup returns CDR1 SQVTM and CDR2 ANQGSEA. DNA of the CDR3: TGCAGCGTTACCCGGACAGGGGAGGGGCAGTACTTC. Translation gives CSVTRTGEGQYF. Supplemented by reference TRBV29-1 and TRBJ2-5, the full variable domain reads SAVISQKPSRDICQRGTSLTIQCQVDSQVTMMFWYRQQPGQSLTLIATANQGSEATYESGFVIDKFPISRPNLTFSTLTVSNMSPEDSSIYLCSVTRTGEGQYFGPGTRLLVL.

V gene TRBV5-1 combines with J gene TRBJ1-3; weak D call: TRBD1 (5 bases). Trimming removed 2 bases from V and 0 bases from J, with 9 bases in between. This CDR3 contains 15 residues. Per the germline V gene, CDR1 is SGHRS and CDR2 is YFSETQ. The CDR3 loop reads CASSFDSSSGNTIYF. The DNA for the CDR3 is TGCGCCAGCAGCTTCGACAGTTCCTCTGGAAACACCATATATTTT.

This chain uses TRBV6-5 with TRBJ2-1; unclear D gene. In germline, CDR1 is MNHEY, CDR2 SVGAGI. The CDR3 is 14 amino acids. Trimming removed 6 bases from V and 13 bases from J, with 22 bases in between. The CDR3 sequence is CASRAAGAPEPQFF. In DNA, the CDR3 is TGTGCCAGCAGGGCCGCCGGAGCCCCTGAACCCCAGTTCTTC.

This sequence joins TRBV7-3 and TRBJ1-1; 7 bases are shared with TRBD1. This CDR3 has 13 amino acids. Trimming removed 5 bases from V and 3 bases from J; junction bases left unmatched: 3. The germline gives CDR1 SGHTA, CDR2 FQGTGA. For the CDR3, the DNA is TGTGCCAGCAGCCCGGACAGGTACACTGAAGCTTTCTTT. Its translation: CASSPDRYTEAFF. The whole variable domain, remainder taken from reference TRBV7-3 and TRBJ1-1, is GAGVSQTPSNKVTEKGKYVELRCDPISGHTALYWYRQSLGQGPEFLIYFQGTGAADDSGLPNDRFFAVRPEGSVSTLKIQRTERGDSAVYLCASSPDRYTEAFFGQGTRLTVV.

The rearrangement uses TRBV19 and TRBJ2-1; 13 positions agree with TRBD2. Per the germline V gene, CDR1 is LNHDA and CDR2 is SQIVND (reference sequence). J was trimmed by 10 bases and V by 6 bases; bases with no gene match: 12. This CDR3 contains 16 residues. The CDR3 DNA sequence: TGTGCCAGTAGCCACACCCTACTAGCGGGGGGGATCGAGCAGTTCTTC. This translates into CASSHTLLAGGIEQFF.

CDR3: CASSLEGGGTRNYGYTF. The CDR3 bases are TGTGCCAGCAGTTTAGAAGGCGGGGGGACCCGTAACTATGGCTACACCTTC. This chain connects TRBV27 to TRBJ1-2, with D possibly matching TRBD1 (5 bases). Germline-derived CDR1 and CDR2 are MNHEY and SMNVEV (reference sequence). The CDR3 is 17 amino acids. V dropped 2 bases and J dropped 1 base, with 17 bases sitting between them.

The gene calls are TRBV5-1 and TRBJ2-2; D is unresolved. The germline V and J ends were trimmed by 0 bases and 7 bases, with 7 bases remaining between them. There are 13 residues in the CDR3. The germline V gene encodes CDR1 SGHRS and CDR2 YFSETQ. This CDR3 reads CASSLALSGELFF. The CDR3 DNA follows: TGCGCCAGCAGCTTGGCCCTAAGCGGGGAGCTGTTTTTT.

The genes are TRBV4-2 and TRBJ1-6; weak D call: TRBD1 (5 bases). Germline V gene sequence: CDR1 LGHNA, CDR2 YNFKEQ. The CDR3 covers 15 residues. V lost 1 base and J lost 10, with 14 bases in between. DNA of the CDR3: TGTGCCAGCAGCCAAGGGGGCCGGGCCCTCTCACCCCTCCACTTT. Translation: CASSQGGRALSPLHF.

The chain carries TRBV4-1 and TRBJ1-1, with TRBD1 matching over 8 bases. The CDR3 runs 15 residues. The V segment lost 4 bases and the J segment 4 bases; nucleotides outside the gene matches: 8. Germline V gene data show CDR1 as MGHRA and CDR2 as YSYEKL. For the CDR3, the DNA is TGCGCCAGCAGCCGAGGACAGGGACTGGTCACTGAAGCTTTCTTT. This gives the protein CASSRGQGLVTEAFF.

The chain links TRBV29-1 to TRBJ2-7; a possible D gene is TRBD2 (5 bases). The V end lost 4 bases, the J end lost 5 bases, and 18 bases lay between the germline ends. The CDR3 runs to 14 residues. CDR1 and CDR2 from the germline V gene are SQVTM and ANQGSEA. The CDR3 here is CSVARSGVGDEQYF. As DNA, the CDR3 is TGCAGCGTTGCCCGTTCCGGGGTGGGAGACGAGCAGTACTTC.